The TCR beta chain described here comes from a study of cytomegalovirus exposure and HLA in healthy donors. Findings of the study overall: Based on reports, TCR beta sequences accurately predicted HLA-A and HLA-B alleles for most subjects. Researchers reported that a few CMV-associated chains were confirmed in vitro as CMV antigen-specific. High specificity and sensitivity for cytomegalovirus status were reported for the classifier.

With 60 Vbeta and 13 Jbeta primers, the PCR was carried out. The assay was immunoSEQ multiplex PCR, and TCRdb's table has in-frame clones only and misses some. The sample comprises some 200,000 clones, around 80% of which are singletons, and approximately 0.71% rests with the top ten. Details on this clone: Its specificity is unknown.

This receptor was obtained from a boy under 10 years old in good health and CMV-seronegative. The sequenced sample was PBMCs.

The CDR3 DNA reads TGCGCCAGCAGCTCAGCGGAGATCGACACAGATACGCAGTATTTT. It yields the protein CASSSAEIDTDTQYF. V gene TRBV5-1 combines with J gene TRBJ2-3; D is perhaps TRBD2 (5 bases). CDR1 is SGHRS and CDR2 is YFSETQ in the germline V gene. This CDR3 contains 15 residues. The V end was cut by 3 bases, the J end by 2 bases, with 13 bases between.